This TCR beta chain was identified in a study of CXCR3-negative and CXCR3-positive naive CD8 T cells. Study background: Sequencing yielded around 150 million TRB reads, roughly 1.5 +/- 0.3 million per library.

The TRB libraries of cDNA were built by UMI-labeled 5' RACE. Following a re-call of the 5' RACE reads, TCRdb has one entry per CDR3 protein and lacks DNA. The sample table sets out over 55,000 distinct CDR3 sequences. Study findings and constraints: Cryopreserved cells showed partially decreased CXCR3 expression, and most assays used fresh PBMCs. Much lower diversity was found in memory CD8+ cells, while both naive subsets had comparably high diversity.

The germline CDR1 and CDR2 sequences are LNHDA and SQIVND (reference sequence). The CDR3 consists of 16 residues. CD8+ T cell subsets were each sorted in triplicate, approximately 270,000 cells apiece. Worth noting for this clonotype: Its specificity is not known.

This sequence joins TRBV19 and TRBJ1-1; absent DNA, TCRdb's TRBD1 call cannot be checked. Sequenced: memory CD8+ T cells from blood. The sequence was obtained from a human donor in good health. Some clones in this sample may be carry-over from other donors' samples. CDR3 loop: CASSSNLQGEHTEAFF.